The 3 T cell receptor beta chains below all came from one sample that was sequenced in a study of T cell changes during pregnancy in multiple sclerosis. Measured with immunoSEQ multiplex PCR; TCRdb has only the in-frame clones, and not every one. The profile shows 55,000 to 80,000 clones, 85% to 90% of them singletons. Sequencing used peripheral blood, obtained after pregnancy. The source of these receptors is a female donor in good health, enrolled as a control in a pregnancy study.

This chain connects TRBV6-1 to TRBJ2-7; a possible D gene is TRBD1 (5 bases). This CDR3 is 15 amino acids long. Trimming removed 2 bases at V and 2 bases at J, with 13 bases between. The germline V gene has CDR1 MNHNS and CDR2 SASEGT. CDR3: CASSERSGNPYEQYF. For the CDR3, the DNA is TGTGCCAGCAGTGAAAGATCAGGGAACCCCTACGAGCAGTACTTC.

The chain is built from TRBV25-1 and TRBJ1-2, with D unresolved. The CDR3 contains 15 residues. Deletions cut 6 bases from V and 0 bases from J, with 14 bases between. The germline gives CDR1 MGHDK, CDR2 SYGVNS. The CDR3 sequence: CASRGVLPANYGYTF. The CDR3 DNA sequence: TGTGCCAGCAGAGGAGTACTCCCAGCTAACTATGGCTACACCTTC.

The chain combines TRBV6-5 with TRBJ2-7, with a possible D match to TRBD1 (7 bases). The CDR3 extends over 14 amino acids. CDR1 is MNHEY and CDR2 is SVGAGI in the germline V gene. V was pared by 6 bases and J by 3 bases, with 15 bases between. CDR3 in amino acids: CASRGGQSLYEQYF. In DNA form, the CDR3 reads TGTGCCAGCAGGGGGGGACAGTCACTCTACGAGCAGTACTTC.